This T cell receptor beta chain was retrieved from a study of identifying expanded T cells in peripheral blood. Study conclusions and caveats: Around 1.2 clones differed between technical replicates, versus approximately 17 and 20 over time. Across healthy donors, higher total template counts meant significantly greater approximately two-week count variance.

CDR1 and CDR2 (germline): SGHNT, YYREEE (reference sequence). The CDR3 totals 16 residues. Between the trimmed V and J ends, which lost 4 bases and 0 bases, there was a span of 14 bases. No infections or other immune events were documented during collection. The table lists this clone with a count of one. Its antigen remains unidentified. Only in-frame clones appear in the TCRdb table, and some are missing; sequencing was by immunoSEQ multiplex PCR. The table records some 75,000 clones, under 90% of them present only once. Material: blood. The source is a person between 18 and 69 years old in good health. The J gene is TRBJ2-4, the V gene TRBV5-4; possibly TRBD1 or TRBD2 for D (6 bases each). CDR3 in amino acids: CASSILQGGAKNIQYF. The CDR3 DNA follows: TGTGCCAGCAGCATACTACAGGGAGGAGCCAAAAACATTCAGTACTTC.